The source of this TCR beta chain is a study of CD8 T cells in ankylosing spondylitis. Broader study findings: Within matched ankylosing spondylitis synovial fluid, disease-linked clones were reportedly significantly enriched. Blood from ankylosing spondylitis patients appeared to carry a characteristic roughly 8-variant TCR beta motif. Disease-linked clones had a CD8+ phenotype and relatively low frequency in peripheral blood.

V dropped 2 bases and J dropped 2 bases, with 12 bases sitting between them. Germline CDR1 SGHTA, CDR2 FQGNSA. This CDR3 contains 15 residues. As for this clonotype: As yet, its antigen is unknown.

TCRdb re-analysed the 5' RACE reads in MiXCR, keeping a single row per CDR3 protein. The data show about 220,000 distinct CDR3 sequences, around 20% seen once. Sample: blood, either unsorted or a sorted T cell fraction (not recorded which). This TCR was recovered from a male donor with ankylosing spondylitis. This chain uses TRBV7-2 with TRBJ2-5, with a possible D match to TRBD2 (6 bases). CDR3 sequence: CASSLYIGLQETQYF. The DNA of the CDR3 is TGTGCCAGCAGCTTATATATCGGACTACAAGAGACCCAGTACTTC.